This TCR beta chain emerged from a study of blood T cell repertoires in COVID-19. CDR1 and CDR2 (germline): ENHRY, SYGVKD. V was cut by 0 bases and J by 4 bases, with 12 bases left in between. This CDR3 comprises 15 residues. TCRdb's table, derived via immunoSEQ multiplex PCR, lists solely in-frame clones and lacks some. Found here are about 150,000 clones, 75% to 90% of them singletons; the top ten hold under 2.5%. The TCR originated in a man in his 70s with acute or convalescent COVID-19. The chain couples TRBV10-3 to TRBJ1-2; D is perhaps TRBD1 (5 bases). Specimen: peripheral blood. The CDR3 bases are TGTGCCATCAGTGAGTCGGGGGGGGAAGGCTATGGCTACACCTTC. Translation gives CAISESGGEGYGYTF.